The subject of this entry is one T cell receptor beta chain. The data were obtained in a study of OX40 agonist ivuxolimab in advanced cancers. Turning to the study itself: Ivuxolimab, an agonistic anti-OX40 (CD134) antibody, was given to patients.

Germline V gene lookup returns CDR1 GTSNPN and CDR2 SVGIG (reference sequence). The CDR3 runs to 14 residues. V lost 0 bases, J lost 7 bases, and 15 bases lay in between. Repertoires were generated with immunoSEQ multiplex PCR, while TCRdb's copy carries only in-frame clones and drops some. This table holds over 65,000 clones, approximately 86% found once. V gene TRBV30 combines with J gene TRBJ1-2; D remains unclear. Sequencing used CD4+ or CD8+ T cells sorted from blood, obtained in a trial of the OX40 agonist ivuxolimab. The sequence was obtained from an adult with an advanced solid tumor such as melanoma, head and neck, liver or kidney cancer. As DNA, the CDR3 is TGTGCCTGGAGTGTAACTTGGCAGTCGGGTGGCTACACCTTC. It specifies CAWSVTWQSGGYTF.